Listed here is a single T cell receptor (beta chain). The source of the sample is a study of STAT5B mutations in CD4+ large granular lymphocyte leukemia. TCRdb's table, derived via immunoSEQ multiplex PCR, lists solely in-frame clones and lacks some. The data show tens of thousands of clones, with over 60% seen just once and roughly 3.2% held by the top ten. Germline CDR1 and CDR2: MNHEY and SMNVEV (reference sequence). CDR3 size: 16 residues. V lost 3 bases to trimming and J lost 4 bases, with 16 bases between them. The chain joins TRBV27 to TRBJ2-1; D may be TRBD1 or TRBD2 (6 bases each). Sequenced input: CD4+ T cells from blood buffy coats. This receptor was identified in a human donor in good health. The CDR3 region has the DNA TGTGCCAGCAGTTTTGGTCAGGGGAGGCTATACAATGAGCAGTTCTTC. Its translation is CASSFGQGRLYNEQFF.